These 32 T cell receptor beta chains were sequenced from one sample in a study of beta chain features in type 1 diabetes. Expressed TCRB transcripts were sequenced because the isolated RNA had all been reverse transcribed beforehand. The protocol was immunoSEQ multiplex PCR, while the TCRdb copy is restricted to in-frame clones and leaves out a portion. The sample carries 900,000 or so clones, about a sixth recorded once. The sequenced material came from naive CD4+ T cells from blood. The origin of the receptors is a woman between 18 and 29 years old in good health.

The V and J genes are TRBV7-8 and TRBJ2-3; 10 bases match TRBD2. Unmatched junction bases numbered 3, after V lost 5 bases and J lost 4 bases. This CDR3 region has 14 residues. Germline CDR1 reads SGHVS; CDR2 reads FQNEAQ. CDR3: CASSQREGADTQYF. CDR3 DNA sequence: TGTGCCAGCAGCCAGCGGGAGGGCGCAGATACGCAGTATTTT.

This clone has just a few counts. Other DNA sequences in the sample encode the same CDR3. V usage is TRBV5-6 and J usage is TRBJ1-2; D is unresolved. The CDR3 is made up of 15 amino acids. Trimming removed 9 bases at V and 7 bases at J, with 25 bases between. Germline CDR1 and CDR2: SGHDT and YYEEEE. The CDR3 region has the DNA TGTGCCACTGAAGCCTATAGAGAGGGAAGATCTGGCTACACCTTC. Encoded protein: CATEAYREGRSGYTF.

This clone was detected a few times. The rearrangement joins TRBV7-2 to TRBJ2-3; D remains ambiguous. Germline V gene sequence: CDR1 SGHTA, CDR2 FQGNSA. This CDR3 comprises 15 residues. The V and J ends lost 0 bases and 2 bases respectively, with 9 bases between them. CDR3 loop: CASSLAFGTTDTQYF. CDR3 in DNA: TGTGCCAGCAGCTTAGCGTTTGGTACCACAGATACGCAGTATTTT.

This clone was observed a handful of times. This chain links TRBV7-9 with TRBJ2-2; D may be TRBD1 (6 bases). The germline V gene encodes CDR1 SEHNR and CDR2 FQNEAQ (reference sequence). V gave up 5 bases and J gave up 6 bases, with 10 bases separating them. This CDR3 comprises 13 residues. The CDR3 coding sequence is TGTGCCAGCAGCCAGGACAGTTCCGGGGAGCTGTTTTTT. It encodes CASSQDSSGELFF.

The V gene is TRBV15, the J gene TRBJ2-2, with 9 positions matching TRBD2. Germline CDR1 and CDR2: LNHNV and YYDKDF (reference sequence). Trimming removed 3 bases from V and 4 bases from J; junction bases left unmatched: 12. The CDR3 totals 18 residues. In DNA, the CDR3 is TGTGCCACCAGCAGCCTAGGAAGACTAGCGGATCGCACCGGGGAGCTGTTTTTT. Its translation is CATSSLGRLADRTGELFF.

This clone appeared a few times. V usage is TRBV7-9 and J usage is TRBJ2-4, with D tentatively TRBD1 (5 bases). Trimming took off 7 bases at V and 3 bases at J, with 13 bases between the two ends. This CDR3 is built from 14 residues. CDR1 is SEHNR and CDR2 is FQNEAQ in the germline V gene (reference sequence). The CDR3: CASNVEGVKNIQYF. The DNA of the CDR3 is TGTGCCAGCAACGTGGAAGGGGTCAAAAACATTCAGTACTTC. Drawing the rest from reference TRBV7-9 and TRBJ2-4, the complete variable domain is DTGVSQNPRHKITKRGQNVTFRCDPISEHNRLYWYRQTLGQGPEFLTYFQNEAQLEKSRLLSDRFSAERPKGSFSTLEIQRTEQGDSAMYLCASNVEGVKNIQYFGAGTRLSVL.

There are a few counts of this clone. The chain recombines TRBV7-2 with TRBJ2-2; D unclear. V was trimmed by 1 base and J by 0 bases, leaving 9 bases between them. The CDR3 runs to 16 residues. Germline V gene data show CDR1 as SGHTA and CDR2 as FQGNSA. CDR3 coding DNA: TGTGCCAGCAGCTTAGTATTAGTTGCGAACACCGGGGAGCTGTTTTTT. Translation gives CASSLVLVANTGELFF.

The rearrangement links TRBV2 to TRBJ2-1, with D unresolved. From germline, CDR1 is SNHLY and CDR2 FYNNEI. The CDR3 has 14 amino acids. V lost 2 bases to trimming and J lost 12 bases, with 17 bases between them. The CDR3 loop reads CASSELVNQLGQFF. The DNA for the CDR3 is TGTGCCAGCAGTGAACTCGTCAATCAATTGGGGCAGTTCTTC.

V usage is TRBV12-2 and J usage is TRBJ2-5; the table's TRBD1 call for D was not verified on the DNA. TRBV12-2 is flagged as a pseudogene. The CDR3 spans 13 residues. Here the CDR3 DNA reads TGTGCAAGTCGCTTAGGGGCTTCCACAGAGCAGTACTTC. Its translation: CASRLGASTEQYF.

This chain links TRBV28 with TRBJ1-2; 9 bases map to TRBD1. The germline V gene encodes CDR1 MDHEN and CDR2 SYDVKM. V trimming: 10 bases; J trimming: 4 bases; junction bases outside the gene matches: 4. The CDR3 spans 12 residues. The CDR3 DNA reads as TGTGCCACGGGGGACAGGGTCTATGGCTACACCTTC. As protein: CATGDRVYGYTF.

V is TRBV7-8 and J is TRBJ2-4; D is unclear. Looked up from germline, CDR1 is SGHVS and CDR2 is FQNEAQ. The CDR3 runs to 16 residues. Trimming pared 6 bases from V and 0 bases from J, leaving 15 bases between. The CDR3 nucleotides read TGTGCCAGCAGTCTGGATCCAATTATAGCCAAAAACATTCAGTACTTC. Protein: CASSLDPIIAKNIQYF.

The chain is built from TRBV11-2 and TRBJ2-7, with a possible D match to TRBD2 (6 bases). The V gene lost 5 bases and the J gene lost 5 bases, with 13 bases spanning the gap. Germline CDR1 and CDR2: SGHAT and FQNNGV. The CDR3 sequence is 13 residues long. Here the CDR3 reads CASSLREKDEQYF. The CDR3, as DNA: TGTGCCAGCAGCCTACGGGAGAAGGACGAGCAGTACTTC.

The rearrangement joins TRBV6-5 to TRBJ2-7; D might be TRBD1 (5 bases). The CDR3 contains 14 residues. CDR1 is MNHEY and CDR2 is SVGAGI in the germline V gene. V gave up 9 bases and J gave up 0 bases, with 15 bases separating them. This chain's CDR3 is CASSPTVNSYEQYF. CDR3 nucleotide sequence: TGTGCCAGTTCGCCGACAGTGAACTCCTACGAGCAGTACTTC.

This clone was picked up a small number of times. This chain links TRBV29-1 with TRBJ2-1; D uncertain. Between the trimmed V and J ends, which lost 4 bases and 5 bases, there was a span of 9 bases. Germline V gene lookup returns CDR1 SQVTM and CDR2 ANQGSEA. There are 12 residues in the CDR3. In nucleotides, the CDR3 is TGCAGCGTTGGGGCTTTAAACAATGAGCAGTTCTTC. This gives the protein CSVGALNNEQFF.

This clone turned up a few times. The V call is TRBV11-2, the J call TRBJ2-5; D possibly corresponds to TRBD2 (7 bases). The CDR3 consists of 17 residues. Germline V gene sequence: CDR1 SGHAT, CDR2 FQNNGV. Trimming cost V 5 bases and J 5 bases, with 24 bases left between them. CDR3 DNA sequence: TGTGCCAGCAGCACGGAAAGGGACGGGGGGCTCATGGAGACCCAGTACTTC. The encoded protein is CASSTERDGGLMETQYF.

The rearrangement links TRBV6-5 to TRBJ2-1; 7 bases align to TRBD2. The junction had 9 bases not matched to a gene; V was cut back by 7 bases and J by 6 bases. There are 14 residues in the CDR3. Per the germline V gene, CDR1 is MNHEY and CDR2 is SVGAGI. In DNA, the CDR3 is TGTGCCAGCAAGAGGCGGGAGATGGGCAATGAGCAGTTCTTC. Protein: CASKRREMGNEQFF.

V usage is TRBV7-2 and J usage is TRBJ2-7; D is possibly TRBD1 or TRBD2 (5 bases each). From germline, CDR1 is SGHTA and CDR2 FQGNSA. CDR3 length equals 15 residues. Between the trimmed V and J ends, which lost 1 base and 3 bases, there was a span of 13 bases. The DNA of the CDR3 is TGTGCCAGCAGCTTAGGCTCGGGACCATACTACGAGCAGTACTTC. This sequence encodes CASSLGSGPYYEQYF.

This chain uses TRBV25-1 with TRBJ1-3; D is uncertain. Trimming left V 3 bases short and J 4 bases short, with 7 bases between. The CDR3 length is 13 residues. Germline values: CDR1 MGHDK, CDR2 SYGVNS. The CDR3 nucleotides read TGTGCCAGCAGTGAGATGGGCGGAAACACCATATATTTT. This encodes CASSEMGGNTIYF.

This clone has just a few counts. The rearrangement links TRBV4-3 to TRBJ1-4, with 7 bases that match TRBD1. This CDR3 comprises 15 residues. Germline V gene lookup returns CDR1 LGHNA and CDR2 YSLEER. The junction had 5 bases not matched to a gene; V was cut back by 3 bases and J by 4 bases. The CDR3 sequence is CASSQAGTVNEKLFF. In DNA, the CDR3 is TGCGCCAGCAGCCAGGCCGGGACAGTTAATGAAAAACTGTTTTTT.

The chain carries TRBV10-3 and TRBJ1-2; maybe TRBD1 (6 bases). Trimming stripped 2 bases from V and 4 bases from J, with 8 bases between. The CDR3 extends over 13 amino acids. CDR1 ENHRY and CDR2 SYGVKD come from the germline V gene. This CDR3 reads CAISEMGAYGYTF. For the CDR3, the DNA is TGTGCCATCAGTGAGATGGGGGCCTATGGCTACACCTTC.

Comment on this clone: The same CDR3 arises from other DNA sequences in this sample as well. The CDR3 region has the DNA TGTGCCAGCAGAGGACTAGCGGGAAGCACAGATACGCAGTATTTT. It specifies CASRGLAGSTDTQYF. The J gene is TRBJ2-3, the V gene TRBV2; TRBD2 agrees at 12 bases. With 6 bases clipped from V and 0 bases from J, the junction kept 1 base outside the gene matches. CDR1 is SNHLY and CDR2 is FYNNEI in the germline V gene. The length of the CDR3 is 15 residues.

This clone was counted between two and nine times. The J gene is TRBJ2-2, the V gene TRBV10-3; no firm D call. This CDR3 is built from 14 residues. V lost 4 bases and J 4 bases, leaving 10 bases between the germline ends. Germline V gene sequence: CDR1 ENHRY, CDR2 SYGVKD. CDR3 region: CAISVGPTTGELFF. CDR3 in DNA: TGTGCCATCAGTGTAGGGCCTACCACCGGGGAGCTGTTTTTT.

This clone was picked up a small number of times. The chain is built from TRBV5-4 and TRBJ2-7; a possible D gene is TRBD1 (6 bases). The CDR3 is 12 amino acids. Trimming removed 4 bases at V and 5 bases at J, with 10 bases between. Germline CDR1 is SGHNT and CDR2 is YYREEE (reference sequence). Here the CDR3 DNA reads TGTGCCAGCAGCCGGACAGTCCACGAGCAGTACTTC. Its translation is CASSRTVHEQYF.

This clone was observed a few times. This rearrangement joins TRBV2 to TRBJ2-7; 11 bases map to TRBD2. The CDR3 spans 16 residues. The V gene end was trimmed by 6 bases and the J gene end by 3 bases; junction bases not matched to a gene: 10. In germline, CDR1 is SNHLY, CDR2 FYNNEI. This chain's CDR3 is CASSESGLAVFYEQYF. The CDR3 DNA reads TGTGCCAGCAGCGAATCGGGACTAGCGGTTTTCTACGAGCAGTACTTC.

The chain links TRBV28 to TRBJ1-5; possibly TRBD1 for D (6 bases). This CDR3 has 15 residues. Germline-derived CDR1 and CDR2 are MDHEN and SYDVKM. V was pared by 1 base and J by 5 bases, with 12 bases between. CDR3 coding DNA: TGTGCCAGCAGTTTATCGGGGGCGCACGATCAGCCCCAGCATTTT. Amino acids: CASSLSGAHDQPQHF.

This sequence joins TRBV6-6 and TRBJ2-1; D not resolved. V lost 6 bases to trimming and J lost 6 bases, with 18 bases between them. CDR1 is MNHNY, CDR2 SVGAGI, per germline (reference sequence). The CDR3 covers 15 residues. The CDR3 DNA reads TGTGCCAGCAGATTTCCGGGTCTATCGAGCAATGAGCAGTTCTTC. Residues: CASRFPGLSSNEQFF.

V is TRBV2 and J is TRBJ1-5; TRBD1 matches 8 bases. Germline loops: CDR1 SNHLY, CDR2 FYNNEI. This CDR3 is built from 15 residues. The ends lost 7 bases at V and 5 bases at J; junction bases unmatched: 10. The CDR3 nucleotides read TGTGCCAGCAACAAAGGACAGGGTCTTCATCAGCCCCAGCATTTT. Protein product: CASNKGQGLHQPQHF. The variable domain in full, completed from reference TRBV2 and TRBJ1-5, reads EPEVTQTPSHQVTQMGQEVILRCVPISNHLYFYWYRQILGQKVEFLVSFYNNEISEKSEIFDDQFSVERPDGSNFTLKIRSTKLEDSAMYFCASNKGQGLHQPQHFGDGTRLSIL.

This chain connects TRBV7-2 to TRBJ2-7; no reliable D call. Trimming shortened V by 5 bases and J by 3 bases, and 14 bases separated the two germline ends. The CDR3 totals 14 residues. From germline, CDR1 is SGHTA and CDR2 FQGNSA. The CDR3 bases are TGTGCCAGCAGCGGCCTGGGGTTGGTCTACGAGCAGTACTTC. Translating it yields CASSGLGLVYEQYF.

Only a few counts were recorded for this clone. The sample carries other DNA sequences with the same CDR3. The rearrangement joins TRBV7-3 to TRBJ2-1, with 11 bases aligning to TRBD2. The CDR3 loop spans 14 amino acids. CDR1 is SGHTA, CDR2 FQGTGA, per germline. V gave up 3 bases and J gave up 8 bases; unmatched junction bases: 3. The CDR3 bases are TGTGCCAGCAGCTTTACTAGCGGGAGCTATGAGCAGTTCTTC. Amino acids: CASSFTSGSYEQFF.

This clone was found many times. The chain uses TRBV10-3 and TRBJ1-2; D gene unclear. The CDR3 consists of 11 residues. With 6 bases removed from V and 4 bases from J, the gap between germline ends came to 6 bases. CDR1 is ENHRY, CDR2 SYGVKD, per germline. This CDR3 reads CAIRSTYGYTF. In nucleotides, the CDR3 is TGTGCCATCAGAAGCACCTATGGCTACACCTTC.

J is TRBJ2-7 and V is TRBV7-2, with TRBD1 identical over 7 bases. Germline V lookup: CDR1 SGHTA, CDR2 FQGNSA. With 4 bases clipped from V and 0 bases from J, the junction kept 15 bases outside the gene matches. The CDR3 loop spans 18 amino acids. The CDR3, as DNA: TGTGCCAGCAGCTATTTTCCGGGACAGCGGAGTCACTCCTACGAGCAGTACTTC. Amino acid sequence: CASSYFPGQRSHSYEQYF.

This clone appeared a few times. This chain uses TRBV7-9 with TRBJ2-3, with unresolved D. Germline-derived CDR1 and CDR2 are SEHNR and FQNEAQ (reference sequence). Trimming removed 4 bases at V and 3 bases at J, with 8 bases between. The CDR3 totals 13 residues. The CDR3 DNA is TGTGCCAGCAGCTACACAAGAACAGATACGCAGTATTTT. Translating it yields CASSYTRTDTQYF.